This TCR beta chain was sequenced in a study of neurological immune-mediated disorders. Study-level background: The roughly 34 patients with multiple sclerosis comprised roughly 31 relapsing-remitting cases and 3 secondary progressive cases. Notes on the study in general: One related-CDR3 cluster, found by phylogenetic grouping, held repertoires of 18 of 34 multiple sclerosis patients and is a possible signature. HTLV-1-associated myelopathy showed the most TCR clonal expansion; multiple sclerosis the least, below healthy controls.

Trimming removed 5 bases from V and 3 bases from J, with 13 bases in between. The CDR3 totals 14 residues. CDR1 is SGHRS and CDR2 is YFSETQ in the germline V gene. PBMCs stored at -80 C, 2 million in total, were the source of the unsorted libraries. This clonotype was observed at least ten times. The antigen remains undetermined. TCRdb itself ran the 5' RACE reads through MiXCR, one entry per CDR3 protein. The repertoire holds under 75,000 distinct CDR3 sequences, with approximately 5.3% as singletons. J is TRBJ2-3 and V is TRBV5-1; D is unresolved. The sequenced sample consisted of PBMCs. The receptor was isolated from a human donor with multiple sclerosis. The donor label of this sample is uncertain. The chain's CDR3 is CASSWGSRTDTQYF. Written as DNA, the CDR3 is TGCGCCAGCAGTTGGGGTTCGAGGACAGATACGCAGTATTTT. The full variable domain, in which reference TRBV5-1 and TRBJ2-3 provide the parts outside the CDR3, is KAGVTQTPRYLIKTRGQQVTLSCSPISGHRSVSWYQQTPGQGLQFLFEYFSETQRNKGNFPGRFSGRQFSNSRSEMNVSTLELGDSALYLCASSWGSRTDTQYFGPGTRLTVL.